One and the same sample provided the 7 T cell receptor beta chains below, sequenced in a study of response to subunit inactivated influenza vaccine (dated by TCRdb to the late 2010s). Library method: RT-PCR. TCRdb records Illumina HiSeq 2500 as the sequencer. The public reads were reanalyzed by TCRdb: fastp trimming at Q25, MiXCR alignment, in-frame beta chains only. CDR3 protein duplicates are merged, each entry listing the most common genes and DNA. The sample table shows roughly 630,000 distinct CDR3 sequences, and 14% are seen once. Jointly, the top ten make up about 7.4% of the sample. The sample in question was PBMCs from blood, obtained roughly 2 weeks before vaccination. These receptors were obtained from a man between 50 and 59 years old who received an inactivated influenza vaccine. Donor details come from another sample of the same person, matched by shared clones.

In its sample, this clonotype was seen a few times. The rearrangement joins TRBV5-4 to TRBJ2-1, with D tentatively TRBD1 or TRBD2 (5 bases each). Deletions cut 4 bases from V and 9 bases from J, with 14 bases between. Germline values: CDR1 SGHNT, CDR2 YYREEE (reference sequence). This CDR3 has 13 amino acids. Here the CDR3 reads CASSLTSRGEQFF. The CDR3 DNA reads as TGTGCCAGCAGCCTCACTAGTAGGGGTGAGCAGTTCTTC. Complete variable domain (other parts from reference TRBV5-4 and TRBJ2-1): ETGVTQSPTHLIKTRGQQVTLRCSSQSGHNTVSWYQQALGQGPQFIFQYYREEENGRGNFPPRFSGLQFPNYSSELNVNALELDDSALYLCASSLTSRGEQFFGPGTRLTVL.

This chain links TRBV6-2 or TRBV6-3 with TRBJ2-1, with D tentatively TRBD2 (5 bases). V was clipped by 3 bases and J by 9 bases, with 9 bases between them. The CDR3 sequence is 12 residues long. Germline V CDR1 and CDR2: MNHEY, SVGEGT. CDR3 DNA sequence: TGTGCCAGCAGTTATTTCGGGGTTGAGCAGTTCTTC. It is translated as CASSYFGVEQFF.

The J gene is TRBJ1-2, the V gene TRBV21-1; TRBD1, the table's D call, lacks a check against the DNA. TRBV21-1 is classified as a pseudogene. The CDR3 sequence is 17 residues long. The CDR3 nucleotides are TGTGCCAGCAGGTTGGACAGGGGACCCTCTGTTGAGTATGGCTACACCTTC. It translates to CASRLDRGPSVEYGYTF.

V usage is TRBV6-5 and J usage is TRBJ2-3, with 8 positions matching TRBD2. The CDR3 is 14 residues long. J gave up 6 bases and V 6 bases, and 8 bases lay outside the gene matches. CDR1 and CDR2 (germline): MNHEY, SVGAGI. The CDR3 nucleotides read TGTGCCAGCAGCTTAGCGGGGTGGCGCGATACGCAGTATTTT. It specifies CASSLAGWRDTQYF.

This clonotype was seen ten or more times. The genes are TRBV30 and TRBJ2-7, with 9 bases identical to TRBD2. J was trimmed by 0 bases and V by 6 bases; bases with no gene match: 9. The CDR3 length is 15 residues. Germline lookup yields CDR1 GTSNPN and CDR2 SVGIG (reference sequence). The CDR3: CACCGGGGNSYEQYF. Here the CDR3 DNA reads TGTGCCTGTTGCGGGGGGGGCGGAAACTCCTACGAGCAGTACTTC.

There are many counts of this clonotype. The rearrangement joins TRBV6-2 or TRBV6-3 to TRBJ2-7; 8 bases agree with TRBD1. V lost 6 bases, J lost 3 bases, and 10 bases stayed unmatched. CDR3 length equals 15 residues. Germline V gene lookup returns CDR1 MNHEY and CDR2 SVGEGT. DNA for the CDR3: TGTGCCAGCAGGGAGCAGGGGGCGCGAATCTACGAGCAGTACTTC. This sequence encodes CASREQGARIYEQYF.

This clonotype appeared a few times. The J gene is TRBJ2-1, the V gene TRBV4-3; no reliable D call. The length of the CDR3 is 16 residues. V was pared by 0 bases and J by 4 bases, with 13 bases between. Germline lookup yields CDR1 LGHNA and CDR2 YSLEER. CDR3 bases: TGCGCCAGCAGCCAAGAGAAAGAAAGTGCTTACAATGAGCAGTTCTTC. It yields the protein CASSQEKESAYNEQFF.